These T cell receptor beta chains were read from a single sample in a study of identical twins. In TCRdb, the 5' RACE reads were re-called with MiXCR into one record per CDR3 protein. The table shows about 730,000 distinct CDR3 sequences, with about 20% occurring only once. These data were likewise used in another study, on T cells expressing NK-cell markers.

Sequencing used PBMCs. Receptor source: a woman between 18 and 29 years old in good health. CDR3s include the opening cysteine and the closing phenylalanine or tryptophan. The D gene is left open where the match is weak. Not all rows give a size; the values are once, few, many and, for expanded clones, a class.

D gene	clone size	V gene	J gene	CDR3 DNA	CDR3 protein
TRBD1	few	TRBV12-3/TRBV12-4	TRBJ2-3	TGTGCCAGCAGTTTTCGCACAGGGGGCCCCGTCAATACGCAGTATTTT	CASSFRTGGPVNTQYF
NA	NA	TRBV23-1	TRBJ2-3	TGCGCCAGCAGTCCGGCCGGGAAAGATACGCAGTATTTT	CASSPAGKDTQYF
NA	NA	TRBV6-5	TRBJ1-2	TGTGCCAGCATGGGATCTTCTTCAGGCTACACCTTC	CASMGSSSGYTF
TRBD2	NA	TRBV10-1	TRBJ2-2	TGCGCCAGCAGTGAGACTAGCGGGGCCTCGAACACCGGGGAGCTGTTTTTT	CASSETSGASNTGELFF
NA	NA	TRBV7-2	TRBJ2-7	TGTGCCAGCAGCTTATCGGTCTGGAACGAGCAGTACTTC	CASSLSVWNEQYF
TRBD2	NA	TRBV20-1	TRBJ2-7	TGCAGTGCTCTACTGGATAGCGGGAGATTCTACGAGCAGTACTTC	CSALLDSGRFYEQYF
TRBD2	NA	TRBV12-3/TRBV12-4	TRBJ2-1	TGTGCCAGCACCGCGACTAGCGGGGGTCAGGTGCAGTTCTTC	CASTATSGGQVQFF
TRBD2	few	TRBV9	TRBJ2-7	TGTGCCAGCAGCGTAGGGAGCGGGATCCCCTACGAGCAGTACTTC	CASSVGSGIPYEQYF
TRBD2	few	TRBV12-3/TRBV12-4	TRBJ2-3	TGTGCCAGCAGCCCCGCTAGCGGGGGGCCTTACACAGATACGCAGTATTTT	CASSPASGGPYTDTQYF
TRBD1	NA	TRBV4-1	TRBJ1-1	TGCGCCAGCAGCCAACTAACAGGGACAGTTGGTGACACTGAAGCTTTCTTT	CASSQLTGTVGDTEAFF
NA	NA	TRBV27	TRBJ1-2	TGTGCCAGCAGTCTAAGGCTCGGACCTTATGGCTACACCTTC	CASSLRLGPYGYTF
NA	many	TRBV20-1	TRBJ2-3	TGCAGTGCTAGACGGGCCGCAGATACGCAGTATTTT	CSARRAADTQYF
NA	NA	TRBV20-1	TRBJ2-3	TGCAGTGCCCACCGGGGGAATAGGGTAGATACGCAGTATTTT	CSAHRGNRVDTQYF
NA	NA	TRBV18	TRBJ2-7	TGTGCCACGACCCAAGGGCAGGGTGACGAGCAGTACTTC	CATTQGQGDEQYF
NA	NA	TRBV20-1	TRBJ2-7	TGCAGTGCTAGAGGACTGATATACGAGCAGTACTTC	CSARGLIYEQYF
NA	NA	TRBV7-9	TRBJ2-2	TGTGCCAGCAGCTTGCCCGCGGAGCTGTTTTTT	CASSLPAELFF
NA	NA	TRBV7-9	TRBJ1-6	TGTGCCAGCGACTCGGGCAGGGGCAATTCACCCCTCCACTTT	CASDSGRGNSPLHF
TRBD2	NA	TRBV12-3/TRBV12-4	TRBJ2-7	TGTGCCAGCAGTTTTTCGGGGGGTGGGCAGTACTTC	CASSFSGGGQYF
NA	NA	TRBV5-5	TRBJ2-1	TGTGCCAGCAGCTTGGCCAGGGCCGTTGACTACAATGAGCAGTTCTTC	CASSLARAVDYNEQFF
NA	NA	TRBV27	TRBJ2-5	TGTCCCAGCAGTTTATTCGCGTTTCAAGAGACCCAGTACTTC	CPSSLFAFQETQYF
NA	NA	TRBV29-1	TRBJ2-7	TGCAGCGTTGAAGCCGGGGGCTACGAGCAGTACTTC	CSVEAGGYEQYF
NA	NA	TRBV20-1	TRBJ1-2	TGCAGTGCTAGACTCACAGGGTACGGGGGAGGCTACACCTTC	CSARLTGYGGGYTF
NA	NA	TRBV27	TRBJ2-3	TGTGCCAGCGGGCGTGTTCCCAGGGGAGGTTTAACAGATACGCAGTATTTT	CASGRVPRGGLTDTQYF
NA	NA	TRBV20-1	TRBJ2-3	TGCAGTGCTGACCATAGCACAGATACGCAGTATTTT	CSADHSTDTQYF